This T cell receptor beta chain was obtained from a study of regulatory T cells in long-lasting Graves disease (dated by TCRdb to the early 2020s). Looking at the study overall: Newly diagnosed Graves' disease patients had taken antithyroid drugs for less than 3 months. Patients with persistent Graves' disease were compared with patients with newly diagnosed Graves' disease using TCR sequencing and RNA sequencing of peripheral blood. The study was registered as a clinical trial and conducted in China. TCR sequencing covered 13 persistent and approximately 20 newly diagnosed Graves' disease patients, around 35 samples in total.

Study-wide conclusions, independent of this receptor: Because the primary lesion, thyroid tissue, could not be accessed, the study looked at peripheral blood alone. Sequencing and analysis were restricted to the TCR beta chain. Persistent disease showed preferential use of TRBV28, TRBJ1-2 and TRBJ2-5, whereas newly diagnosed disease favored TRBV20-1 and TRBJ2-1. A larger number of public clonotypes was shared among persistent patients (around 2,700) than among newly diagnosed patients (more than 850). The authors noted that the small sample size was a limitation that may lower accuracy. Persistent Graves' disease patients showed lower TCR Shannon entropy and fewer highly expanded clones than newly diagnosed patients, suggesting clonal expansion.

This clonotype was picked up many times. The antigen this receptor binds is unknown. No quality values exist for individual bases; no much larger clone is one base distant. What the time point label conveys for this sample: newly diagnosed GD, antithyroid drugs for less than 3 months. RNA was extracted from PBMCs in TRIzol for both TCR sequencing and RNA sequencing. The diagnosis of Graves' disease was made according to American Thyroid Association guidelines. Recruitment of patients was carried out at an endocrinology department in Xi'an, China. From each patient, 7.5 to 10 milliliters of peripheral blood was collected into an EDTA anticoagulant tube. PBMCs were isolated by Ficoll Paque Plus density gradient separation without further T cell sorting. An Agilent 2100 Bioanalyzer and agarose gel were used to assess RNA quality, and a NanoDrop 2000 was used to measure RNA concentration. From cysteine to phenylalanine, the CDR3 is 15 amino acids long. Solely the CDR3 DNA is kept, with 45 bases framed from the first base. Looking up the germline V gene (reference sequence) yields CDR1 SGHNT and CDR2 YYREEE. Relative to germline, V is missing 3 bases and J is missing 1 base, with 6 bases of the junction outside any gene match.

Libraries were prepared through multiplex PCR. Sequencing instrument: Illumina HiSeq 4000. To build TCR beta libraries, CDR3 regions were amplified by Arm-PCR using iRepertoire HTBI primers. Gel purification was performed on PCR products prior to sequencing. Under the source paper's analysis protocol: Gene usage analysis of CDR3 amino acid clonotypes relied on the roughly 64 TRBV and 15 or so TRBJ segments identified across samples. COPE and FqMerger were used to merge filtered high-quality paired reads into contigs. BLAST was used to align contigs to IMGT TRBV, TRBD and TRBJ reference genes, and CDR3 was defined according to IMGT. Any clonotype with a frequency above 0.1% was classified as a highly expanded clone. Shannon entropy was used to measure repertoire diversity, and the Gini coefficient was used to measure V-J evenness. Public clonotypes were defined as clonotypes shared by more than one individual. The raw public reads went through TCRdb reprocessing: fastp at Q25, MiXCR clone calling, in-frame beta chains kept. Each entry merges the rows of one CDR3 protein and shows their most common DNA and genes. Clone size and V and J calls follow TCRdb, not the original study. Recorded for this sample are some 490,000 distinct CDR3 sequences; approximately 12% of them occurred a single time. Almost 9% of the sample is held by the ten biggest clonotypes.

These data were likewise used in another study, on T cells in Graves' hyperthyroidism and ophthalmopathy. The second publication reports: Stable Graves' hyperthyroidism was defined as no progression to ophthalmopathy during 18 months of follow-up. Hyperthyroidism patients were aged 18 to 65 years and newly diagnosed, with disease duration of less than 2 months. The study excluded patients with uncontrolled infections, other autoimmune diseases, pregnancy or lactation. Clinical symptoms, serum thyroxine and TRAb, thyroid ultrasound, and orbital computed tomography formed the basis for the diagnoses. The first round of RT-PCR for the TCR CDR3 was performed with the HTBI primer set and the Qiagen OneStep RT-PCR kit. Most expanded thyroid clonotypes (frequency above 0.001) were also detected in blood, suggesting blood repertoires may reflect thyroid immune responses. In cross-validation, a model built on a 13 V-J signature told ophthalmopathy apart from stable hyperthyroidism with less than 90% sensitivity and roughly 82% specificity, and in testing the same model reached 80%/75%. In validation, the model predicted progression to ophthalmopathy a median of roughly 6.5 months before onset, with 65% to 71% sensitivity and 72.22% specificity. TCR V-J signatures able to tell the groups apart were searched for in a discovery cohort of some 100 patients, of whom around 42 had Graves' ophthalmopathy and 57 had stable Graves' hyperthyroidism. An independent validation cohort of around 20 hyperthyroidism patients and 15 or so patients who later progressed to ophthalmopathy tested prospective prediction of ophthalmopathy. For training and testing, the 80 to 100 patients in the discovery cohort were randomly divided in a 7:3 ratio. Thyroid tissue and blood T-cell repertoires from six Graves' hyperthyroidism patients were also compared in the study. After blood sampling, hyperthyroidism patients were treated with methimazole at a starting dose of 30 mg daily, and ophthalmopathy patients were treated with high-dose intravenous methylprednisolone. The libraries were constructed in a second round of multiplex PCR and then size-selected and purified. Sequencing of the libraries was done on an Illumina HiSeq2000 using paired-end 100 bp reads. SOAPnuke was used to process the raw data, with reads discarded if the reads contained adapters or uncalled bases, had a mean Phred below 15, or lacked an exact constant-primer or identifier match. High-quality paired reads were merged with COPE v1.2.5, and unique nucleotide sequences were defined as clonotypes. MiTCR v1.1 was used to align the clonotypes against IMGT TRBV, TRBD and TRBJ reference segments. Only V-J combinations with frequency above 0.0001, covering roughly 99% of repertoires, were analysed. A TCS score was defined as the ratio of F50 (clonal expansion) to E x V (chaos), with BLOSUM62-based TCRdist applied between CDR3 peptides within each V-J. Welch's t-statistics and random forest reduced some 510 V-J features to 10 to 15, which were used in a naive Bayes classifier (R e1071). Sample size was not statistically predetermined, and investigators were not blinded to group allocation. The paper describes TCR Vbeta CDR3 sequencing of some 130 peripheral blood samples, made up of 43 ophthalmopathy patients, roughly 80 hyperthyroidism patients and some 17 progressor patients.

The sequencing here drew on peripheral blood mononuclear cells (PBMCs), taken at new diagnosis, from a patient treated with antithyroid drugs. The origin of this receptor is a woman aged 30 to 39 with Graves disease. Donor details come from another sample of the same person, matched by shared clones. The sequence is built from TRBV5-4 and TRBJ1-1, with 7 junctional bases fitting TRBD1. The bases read TGTGCCAGCAGCTCGACAGGGAAGAAGAACACTGAAGCTTTCTTT. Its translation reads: CASSSTGKKNTEAFF.